These 20 T cell receptor beta chains originate from one sample sequenced in a study of CD8+CD57+ T cells in acquired aplastic anemia. Genomic DNA constituted the template upon which TCR beta VDJ and CDR3 profiling was performed. MiXCR was run by TCRdb on the reads, yielding one entry per CDR3 protein. This table holds about 420,000 distinct CDR3 sequences, about two thirds found once. The sequenced sample consisted of sorted CD4+, CD8+, or CD8+CD57+ T cells (not recorded which) from PBMCs. The receptors here all came from a human donor in good health, serving as a control.

The J gene is TRBJ2-7, the V gene TRBV5-1, with D hard to call. The CDR3 contains 14 residues. V dropped 3 bases and J dropped 3 bases, with 13 bases sitting between them. Germline V gives CDR1 SGHRS, CDR2 YFSETQ. In nucleotides, the CDR3 is TGCGCCAGCAGCTCGGTAGACGAAGACTACGAGCAGTACTTC. The encoded protein is CASSSVDEDYEQYF.

In the case of this clonotype: One end of the junction fails to match germline, which may point to a read error. J is TRBJ1-3 and V is TRBV5-4, with D unresolved. The germline V gene has CDR1 SGHNT and CDR2 YYREEE (reference sequence). This CDR3 has 13 amino acids. This CDR3 is CASSFLGRNTIYF. CDR3 nucleotides: TGCGCCAGCAGCTTTCTGGGGAGAAACACCATATATTTT.

As concerns this clonotype: A single base separates this from a much larger clone, so it may be a read error. Here the CDR3 DNA reads TGTGCCAGCACTGAATCCGGACAGGGTTCCTACGAGCAGTACTTC. It translates to CASTESGQGSYEQYF. V is TRBV6-1 and J is TRBJ2-7, with TRBD1 matching 8 bases. CDR3 size: 15 residues. Germline V gene data show CDR1 as MNHNS and CDR2 as SASEGT.

The rearrangement joins TRBV10-3 to TRBJ1-2; possibly TRBD1 for D (5 bases). Deletions cut 2 bases from V and 6 bases from J, with 13 bases between. Germline values: CDR1 ENHRY, CDR2 SYGVKD. CDR3 size: 14 residues. CDR3 loop: CAISEPKGYNGYTF. The CDR3 region has the DNA TGTGCCATCAGTGAGCCCAAGGGGTACAATGGCTACACCTTC.

The genes are TRBV9 and TRBJ2-7; a possible D gene is TRBD1 (6 bases). The CDR3 sequence is 16 residues long. Germline assignment: CDR1 SGDLS and CDR2 YYNGEE. V was pared by 5 bases and J by 5 bases, with 23 bases between. Here the CDR3 DNA reads TGTGCCAGCAGAGACAGGAATAGCAAGGAACCCAACGAGCAGTACTTC. Amino acids: CASRDRNSKEPNEQYF. Looking up the rest from reference TRBV9 and TRBJ2-7 gives the full variable domain: DSGVTQTPKHLITATGQRVTLRCSPRSGDLSVYWYQQSLDQGLQFLIQYYNGEERAKGNILERFSAQQFPDLHSELNLSSLELGDSALYFCASRDRNSKEPNEQYFGPGTRLTVT.

This clonotype was observed a single time. The rearrangement links TRBV20-1 to TRBJ2-7, with D maybe TRBD1 (5 bases). Looked up from germline, CDR1 is DFQATT and CDR2 is SNEGSKA (reference sequence). Trimming left V 6 bases short and J 8 bases short, with 20 bases between. The CDR3 covers 13 residues. The CDR3 DNA follows: TGCAGTGCCACAGGCGACTCTGGACACAAGCAGTACTTC. This gives the protein CSATGDSGHKQYF.

The rearrangement joins TRBV30 to TRBJ2-2; D remains unclear. CDR3 size: 12 residues. Germline V lookup: CDR1 GTSNPN, CDR2 SVGIG (reference sequence). Trimming removed 2 bases from V and 1 base from J, with 2 bases in between. DNA of the CDR3: TGTGCCTGGAGTTTGAACACCGGGGAGCTGTTTTTT. Its translation: CAWSLNTGELFF.

This clonotype was recorded many times. The rearrangement links TRBV9 to TRBJ2-1; the D gene is possibly TRBD2 (6 bases). The CDR3 is made up of 15 amino acids. Germline CDR1 and CDR2: SGDLS and YYNGEE. V shed 2 bases and J shed 0 bases, with 9 bases lying between them. In nucleotides, the CDR3 is TGTGCCAGCAGCGTTAGCGGCGGCTCCTACAATGAGCAGTTCTTC. Amino acid sequence: CASSVSGGSYNEQFF.

This clonotype was counted ten times or more. The genes are TRBV6-5 and TRBJ1-1, with D unclear. Trimming cost V 5 bases and J 8 bases, with 18 bases left between them. Per the germline V gene, CDR1 is MNHEY and CDR2 is SVGAGI. This CDR3 contains 14 residues. CDR3 residues: CASSRTSDGGEAFF. DNA for the CDR3: TGTGCCAGCAGTAGGACTTCCGACGGTGGCGAAGCTTTCTTT.

The table lists this clonotype with many counts. This chain uses TRBV4-2 with TRBJ2-7; unclear D gene. The CDR3 is made up of 14 amino acids. The V gene lost 0 bases and the J gene lost 3 bases, with 9 bases spanning the gap. The V gene's germline CDR1 is LGHNA and CDR2 YNFKEQ. The CDR3 DNA reads TGTGCCAGCAGCCAAGACAGTGTGAACTACGAGCAGTACTTC. Protein: CASSQDSVNYEQYF.

The rearrangement uses TRBV29-1 and TRBJ1-2; D not resolved. Trimming took 4 bases from V and 1 from J, leaving 10 bases between them. Germline V gene lookup returns CDR1 SQVTM and CDR2 ANQGSEA. The CDR3 has 13 amino acids. The DNA of the CDR3 is TGCAGCGTTGGAGCTAACAGTAACTATGGCTACACCTTC. Protein: CSVGANSNYGYTF.

This clonotype showed up many times. This sequence joins TRBV4-1 and TRBJ2-7, with 7 bases identical to TRBD1. CDR1 and CDR2 from the germline V gene are MGHRA and YSYEKL. V shed 1 base, J shed 4 bases, and the junction held 10 bases outside the gene matches. The CDR3 sequence is 16 residues long. The CDR3: CASSQASTGDLYEQYF. In nucleotides, the CDR3 is TGCGCCAGCAGCCAAGCCTCAACAGGGGACCTTTACGAGCAGTACTTC.

The gene calls are TRBV29-1 and TRBJ1-6; 9 bases fit TRBD1. The CDR3 has 12 amino acids. Germline lookup yields CDR1 SQVTM and CDR2 ANQGSEA. The V segment lost 8 bases and the J segment 9 bases; nucleotides outside the gene matches: 5. The CDR3 reads CSTGQGSSPLHF. As DNA, the CDR3 is TGCAGCACGGGACAGGGATCTTCACCCCTCCACTTT.

The rearrangement joins TRBV15 to TRBJ2-5, with TRBD1 matching over 11 bases. Per germline, CDR1 LNHNV and CDR2 YYDKDF (reference sequence). This CDR3 has 16 residues. V dropped 0 bases and J dropped 10; count of bases not matched to a gene: 10. The CDR3 sequence is CATSREGTGGHDNQYF. CDR3 nucleotides: TGTGCCACCAGCAGAGAAGGGACAGGGGGACACGACAACCAGTACTTC.

Comments on this clonotype: The junction departs from germline at one end; a sequencing error may be responsible. The chain couples TRBV5-1 to TRBJ2-3; D not certain. Germline V CDR1 and CDR2: SGHRS, YFSETQ. This CDR3 has 17 amino acids. The CDR3 loop reads CASSGDTFGDITDTQYF. For the CDR3, the DNA is TGTGCCAGTAGTGGTGACACGTTCGGAGACATCACAGATACGCAGTATTTT.

In its sample, this clonotype was seen many times. This chain uses TRBV9 with TRBJ1-2; a possible D gene is TRBD1 (5 bases). V lost 3 bases and J 4 bases, leaving 16 bases between the germline ends. The germline V gene encodes CDR1 SGDLS and CDR2 YYNGEE. This CDR3 spans 15 amino acids. CDR3 sequence (DNA): TGTGCCAGCAGCGAAAATTACGGGACGGGCTATGGCTACACCTTC. This encodes CASSENYGTGYGYTF.

The chain links TRBV9 to TRBJ2-7; 9 bases are a match to TRBD2. Germline V gene lookup returns CDR1 SGDLS and CDR2 YYNGEE. V dropped 3 bases and J dropped 3; count of bases not matched to a gene: 7. This CDR3 contains 15 residues. This chain's CDR3 is CASSGHSGSGYEQYF. CDR3 nucleotide sequence: TGTGCCAGCAGCGGACATAGCGGGAGCGGCTACGAGCAGTACTTC.

The CDR3 loop reads CSVEFFGDMNTEAFF. The CDR3 bases are TGCAGCGTTGAATTCTTTGGGGACATGAACACTGAAGCTTTCTTT. The J gene is TRBJ1-1, the V gene TRBV29-1, with D perhaps TRBD1 (6 bases). This CDR3 has 15 amino acids. The ends were cut back, 2 bases at V and 0 bases at J, with 13 bases in the middle. Germline CDR1 and CDR2: SQVTM and ANQGSEA. Combining the CDR3 with reference TRBV29-1 and TRBJ1-1 gives the whole variable domain SAVISQKPSRDICQRGTSLTIQCQVDSQVTMMFWYRQQPGQSLTLIATANQGSEATYESGFVIDKFPISRPNLTFSTLTVSNMSPEDSSIYLCSVEFFGDMNTEAFFGQGTRLTVV.

This rearrangement joins TRBV20-1 to TRBJ2-2, with no clear D. Deletions cut 1 base from V and 3 bases from J, with 15 bases between. This CDR3 is 16 amino acids long. Per germline, CDR1 DFQATT and CDR2 SNEGSKA (reference sequence). This CDR3 is CSARGGRAVDTGELFF. In DNA, the CDR3 is TGCAGTGCTAGAGGCGGAAGGGCTGTAGACACCGGGGAGCTGTTTTTT.

Only one count was recorded for this clonotype. This is likely a read error, given that the CDR3 carries no conserved phenylalanine or tryptophan at its end. The chain has TRBV5-6 and TRBJ1-6; tentative D call: TRBD1 (5 bases). V shed 6 bases and J shed 3 bases, with 13 bases lying between them. Germline V gives CDR1 SGHDT, CDR2 YYEEEE. The CDR3 extends over 15 amino acids. CDR3 amino acids: CASKPGGGYNSPLHS. CDR3 coding DNA: TGTGCCAGCAAACCGGGGGGGGGCTATAATTCACCCCTCCACTCT.